These T cell receptor beta chains were read from a single sample in a study of T cell responses to AZD1222 COVID-19 vaccine. Assay used: immunoSEQ multiplex PCR; TCRdb lists only in-frame clones, some missing. The repertoire holds about 28,000 clones, with around nine tenths as singletons. The sequencing here drew on peripheral blood, taken on day 0 of AZD1222 vaccination. These receptors were obtained from an adult in good health. Each CDR3 is given with its conserved first and last residue. The D gene is left open where the match is weak. Clone size is stated in some rows and not others, as once, few, many or a class when expanded.

CDR3 protein: CASRVSSGIYEQYF; CDR3 DNA: TGTGCCAGCAGAGTCTCTAGCGGGATCTACGAGCAGTACTTC; V gene: TRBV19; D gene: TRBD2; clone size: -; J gene: TRBJ2-7
CDR3 protein: CASSLAPGTSGTEAFF; CDR3 DNA: TGCGCCAGCAGCTTGGCTCCCGGGACATCGGGAACTGAAGCTTTCTTT; V gene: TRBV5-1; D gene: -; clone size: few; J gene: TRBJ1-1
CDR3 protein: CASSLLVQGRSPLHF; CDR3 DNA: TGTGCCAGCAGTTTATTAGTCCAGGGGAGGTCACCCCTCCACTTT; V gene: TRBV28; D gene: -; clone size: -; J gene: TRBJ1-6
CDR3 protein: CASSTTGGSGNTIYF; CDR3 DNA: TGTGCCAGCAGTACAACAGGGGGATCTGGAAACACCATATATTTT; V gene: TRBV5-4; D gene: TRBD1; clone size: -; J gene: TRBJ1-3
CDR3 protein: CAVGNSLTNEQFF; CDR3 DNA: TGTGCCGTAGGGAACTCCTTAACAAATGAGCAGTTCTTC; V gene: TRBV2; D gene: -; clone size: -; J gene: TRBJ2-1
CDR3 protein: CASSLGLAGGPYNEQFF; CDR3 DNA: TGTGCCAGCAGCCTAGGACTAGCGGGAGGGCCCTACAATGAGCAGTTCTTC; V gene: TRBV3-1/TRBV3-2; D gene: TRBD2; clone size: -; J gene: TRBJ2-1
CDR3 protein: CASSLQGAVYEQYF; CDR3 DNA: TGTGCCAGCAGCTTACAGGGGGCTGTATACGAGCAGTACTTC; V gene: TRBV5-8; D gene: TRBD1; clone size: -; J gene: TRBJ2-7
CDR3 protein: CASSERWNTEAFF; CDR3 DNA: TGTGCCAGCAGTGAACGGTGGAACACTGAAGCTTTCTTT; V gene: TRBV25-1; D gene: -; clone size: -; J gene: TRBJ1-1
CDR3 protein: CASSGLAGGGEQYF; CDR3 DNA: TGTGCCAGTAGCGGACTAGCGGGAGGAGGCGAGCAGTACTTC; V gene: TRBV19; D gene: TRBD2; clone size: -; J gene: TRBJ2-7
CDR3 protein: CSVVAGGQPQHF; CDR3 DNA: TGCAGCGTTGTGGCAGGTGGACAGCCCCAGCATTTT; V gene: TRBV29-1; D gene: -; clone size: -; J gene: TRBJ1-5
CDR3 protein: CASSSRDIGPYEQYF; CDR3 DNA: TGTGCCAGTAGTTCCCGGGACATAGGCCCCTACGAGCAGTACTTC; V gene: TRBV19; D gene: -; clone size: -; J gene: TRBJ2-7
CDR3 protein: CASSPKGTGWEKLFF; CDR3 DNA: TGTGCCAGCAGCCCAAAGGGGACAGGGTGGGAAAAACTGTTTTTT; V gene: TRBV3-1/TRBV3-2; D gene: TRBD1; clone size: once; J gene: TRBJ1-4
CDR3 protein: CASMTYSGGGGQPQHF; CDR3 DNA: TGTGCCAGCATGACATACAGCGGGGGGGGCGGACAGCCCCAGCATTTT; V gene: TRBV28; D gene: -; clone size: -; J gene: TRBJ1-5
CDR3 protein: CASSRGGGFSAFF; CDR3 DNA: TGTGCCAGCAGCCGGGGGGGCGGCTTTTCCGCTTTCTTT; V gene: TRBV5-6; D gene: -; clone size: -; J gene: TRBJ1-1
CDR3 protein: CASTPGWTASGYTF; CDR3 DNA: TGCGCCAGCACCCCAGGGTGGACCGCTTCTGGCTACACCTTC; V gene: TRBV4-1; D gene: -; clone size: -; J gene: TRBJ1-2
CDR3 protein: CASSQDLGNSGANVLTF; CDR3 DNA: TGCGCCAGCAGCCAAGATCTAGGGAACTCTGGGGCCAACGTCCTGACTTTC; V gene: TRBV4-3; D gene: -; clone size: -; J gene: TRBJ2-6
CDR3 protein: CSVEEAGWDYGYTF; CDR3 DNA: TGCAGCGTTGAAGAGGCAGGGTGGGACTATGGCTACACCTTC; V gene: TRBV29-1; D gene: -; clone size: few; J gene: TRBJ1-2
CDR3 protein: CASSLPNRVNYNSPLHF; CDR3 DNA: TGTGCCAGCAGTTTACCGAACAGGGTGAATTATAATTCACCCCTCCACTTT; V gene: TRBV28; D gene: -; clone size: -; J gene: TRBJ1-6
CDR3 protein: CASSSTGLYEQYF; CDR3 DNA: TGTGCCAGCAGCTCCACAGGGCTCTACGAGCAGTACTTC; V gene: TRBV11-2; D gene: -; clone size: -; J gene: TRBJ2-7
CDR3 protein: CASSLAGVYNEQFF; CDR3 DNA: TGTGCCAGCAGTTTAGCGGGAGTCTACAATGAGCAGTTCTTC; V gene: TRBV28; D gene: TRBD2; clone size: few; J gene: TRBJ2-1
CDR3 protein: CSVEDGVRQETQYF; CDR3 DNA: TGCAGCGTTGAAGACGGGGTGAGGCAAGAGACCCAGTACTTC; V gene: TRBV29-1; D gene: -; clone size: -; J gene: TRBJ2-5
CDR3 protein: CAISVAGGTDTQYF; CDR3 DNA: TGTGCCATCAGCGTAGCGGGAGGCACAGATACGCAGTATTTT; V gene: TRBV10-3; D gene: TRBD2; clone size: -; J gene: TRBJ2-3
CDR3 protein: CASSQAGTGPTGELFF; CDR3 DNA: TGTGCCAGCAGCCAAGCAGGGACAGGCCCCACCGGGGAGCTGTTTTTT; V gene: TRBV3-1/TRBV3-2; D gene: TRBD1; clone size: -; J gene: TRBJ2-2
CDR3 protein: CASSAQGTNYGYTF; CDR3 DNA: TGTGCCAGTAGTGCACAAGGAACTAACTATGGCTACACCTTC; V gene: TRBV19; D gene: -; clone size: -; J gene: TRBJ1-2
CDR3 protein: CASSHEPLYKYF; CDR3 DNA: TGTGCCAGCAGTCACGAACCATTATATAAGTACTTC; V gene: TRBV3-1/TRBV3-2; D gene: -; clone size: -; J gene: TRBJ2-7
CDR3 protein: CAISDVQREGPWGYNEQFF; CDR3 DNA: TGTGCCATCAGTGACGTCCAGCGGGAGGGCCCCTGGGGCTACAATGAGCAGTTCTTC; V gene: TRBV10-3; D gene: TRBD2; clone size: -; J gene: TRBJ2-1
CDR3 protein: CASSEGMTGPHRGRYGYTF; CDR3 DNA: TGTGCCAGCAGCGAAGGGATGACAGGGCCGCATCGGGGGAGATATGGCTACACCTTC; V gene: TRBV9; D gene: TRBD1; clone size: -; J gene: TRBJ1-2
CDR3 protein: CASSLPTQDWSNNNEQFF; CDR3 DNA: TGTGCCAGCAGTTTACCAACTCAGGACTGGAGTAACAACAATGAGCAGTTCTTC; V gene: TRBV28; D gene: -; clone size: -; J gene: TRBJ2-1
CDR3 protein: CASSLYDEQFF; CDR3 DNA: TGTGCCAGCAGTCTTTATGATGAGCAGTTCTTC; V gene: TRBV12-3/TRBV12-4; D gene: -; clone size: -; J gene: TRBJ2-1
CDR3 protein: CASSQERPGGELFF; CDR3 DNA: TGTGCCAGCAGCCAAGAACGGCCGGGCGGGGAGCTGTTTTTT; V gene: TRBV14; D gene: -; clone size: -; J gene: TRBJ2-2
CDR3 protein: CASSSGQQNTEAFF; CDR3 DNA: TGTGCCAGCAGCTCGGGACAGCAGAACACTGAAGCTTTCTTT; V gene: TRBV7-8; D gene: TRBD1; clone size: -; J gene: TRBJ1-1
CDR3 protein: CASSLQAGYPGELFF; CDR3 DNA: TGTGCCAGCAGCTTACAGGCAGGGTACCCCGGGGAGCTGTTTTTT; V gene: TRBV7-2; D gene: -; clone size: -; J gene: TRBJ2-2
CDR3 protein: CASSPRGPGDSPLHF; CDR3 DNA: TGTGCCAGCAGCCCCCGAGGCCCTGGGGATTCACCCCTCCACTTT; V gene: TRBV6-5; D gene: -; clone size: -; J gene: TRBJ1-6
CDR3 protein: CSVAPGTVTDTQYF; CDR3 DNA: TGCAGCGTCGCGCCCGGGACGGTCACAGATACGCAGTATTTT; V gene: TRBV29-1; D gene: -; clone size: -; J gene: TRBJ2-3
CDR3 protein: CATSRDRYSYEQYF; CDR3 DNA: TGTGCCACCAGCAGGGACAGATACTCCTACGAGCAGTACTTC; V gene: TRBV15; D gene: -; clone size: -; J gene: TRBJ2-7
CDR3 protein: CASSQAGLRNTEAFF; CDR3 DNA: TGTGCCAGCAGCCAAGCAGGACTGAGGAACACTGAAGCTTTCTTT; V gene: TRBV14; D gene: -; clone size: -; J gene: TRBJ1-1
CDR3 protein: CASSLEVGDYTRSRYEQFF; CDR3 DNA: TGTGCCAGCAGCTTAGAAGTTGGGGACTATACCCGAAGTCGATATGAGCAGTTCTTC; V gene: TRBV7-9; D gene: TRBD2; clone size: -; J gene: TRBJ2-1
CDR3 protein: CASSLYQGTPRSTEAFF; CDR3 DNA: TGTGCCAGCAGTTTATATCAGGGGACTCCCAGGTCCACTGAAGCTTTCTTT; V gene: TRBV27; D gene: -; clone size: -; J gene: TRBJ1-1
CDR3 protein: CASEGLTEAFF; CDR3 DNA: TGTGCCAGCGAGGGCCTCACTGAAGCTTTCTTT; V gene: TRBV28; D gene: -; clone size: -; J gene: TRBJ1-1
CDR3 protein: CASSSVGGSETQYF; CDR3 DNA: TGTGCCAGCAGCTCCGTCGGGGGATCAGAGACCCAGTACTTC; V gene: TRBV7-2; D gene: -; clone size: -; J gene: TRBJ2-5
CDR3 protein: CASSFRQGHEAFF; CDR3 DNA: TGTGCCAGCAGTTTCCGGCAGGGACATGAAGCTTTCTTT; V gene: TRBV12-3/TRBV12-4; D gene: -; clone size: -; J gene: TRBJ1-1
CDR3 protein: CASRRQGSQPQHF; CDR3 DNA: TGTGCCAGCAGACGACAGGGGAGTCAGCCCCAGCATTTT; V gene: TRBV28; D gene: TRBD1; clone size: -; J gene: TRBJ1-5
CDR3 protein: CASSDSNGGINGYTF; CDR3 DNA: TGTGCCAGCAGTGACTCGAATGGCGGTATTAATGGCTACACCTTC; V gene: TRBV6-4; D gene: -; clone size: -; J gene: TRBJ1-2
CDR3 protein: CASSLKRQGRNTEAFF; CDR3 DNA: TGTGCCAGCAGCTTGAAGCGGCAGGGGAGGAACACTGAAGCTTTCTTT; V gene: TRBV11-1; D gene: -; clone size: -; J gene: TRBJ1-1
CDR3 protein: CASSFGYQETQYF; CDR3 DNA: TGTGCCAGCAGCTTCGGTTACCAAGAGACCCAGTACTTC; V gene: TRBV7-6; D gene: -; clone size: -; J gene: TRBJ2-5